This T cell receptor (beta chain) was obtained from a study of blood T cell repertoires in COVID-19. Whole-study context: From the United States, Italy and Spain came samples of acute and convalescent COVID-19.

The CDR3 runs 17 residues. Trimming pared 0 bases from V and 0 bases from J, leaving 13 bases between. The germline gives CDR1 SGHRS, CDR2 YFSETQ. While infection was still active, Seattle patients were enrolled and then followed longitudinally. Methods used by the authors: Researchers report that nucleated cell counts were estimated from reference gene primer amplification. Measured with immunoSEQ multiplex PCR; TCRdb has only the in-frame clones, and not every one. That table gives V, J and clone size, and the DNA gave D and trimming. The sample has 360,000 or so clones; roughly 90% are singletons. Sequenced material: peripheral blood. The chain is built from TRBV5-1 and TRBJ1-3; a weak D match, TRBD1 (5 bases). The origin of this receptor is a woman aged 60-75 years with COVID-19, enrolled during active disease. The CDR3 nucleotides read TGCGCCAGCAGCTTGGGTTCGGGGGGTTTCTCTGGAAACACCATATATTTT. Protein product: CASSLGSGGFSGNTIYF. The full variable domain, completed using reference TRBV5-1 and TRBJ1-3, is KAGVTQTPRYLIKTRGQQVTLSCSPISGHRSVSWYQQTPGQGLQFLFEYFSETQRNKGNFPGRFSGRQFSNSRSEMNVSTLELGDSALYLCASSLGSGGFSGNTIYFGEGSWLTVV.